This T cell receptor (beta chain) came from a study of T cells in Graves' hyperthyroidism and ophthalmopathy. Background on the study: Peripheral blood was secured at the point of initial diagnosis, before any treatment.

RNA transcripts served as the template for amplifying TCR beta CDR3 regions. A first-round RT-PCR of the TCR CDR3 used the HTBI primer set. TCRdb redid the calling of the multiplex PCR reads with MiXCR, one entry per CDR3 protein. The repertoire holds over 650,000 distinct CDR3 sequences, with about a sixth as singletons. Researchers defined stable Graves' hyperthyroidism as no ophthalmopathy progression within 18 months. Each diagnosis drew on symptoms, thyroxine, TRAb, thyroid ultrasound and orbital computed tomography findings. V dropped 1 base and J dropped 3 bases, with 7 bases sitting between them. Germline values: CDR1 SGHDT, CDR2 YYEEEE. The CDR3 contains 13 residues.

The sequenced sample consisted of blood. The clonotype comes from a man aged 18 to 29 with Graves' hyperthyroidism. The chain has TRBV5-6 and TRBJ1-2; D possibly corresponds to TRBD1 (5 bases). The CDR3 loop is CASSLWGDYGYTF. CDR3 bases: TGTGCCAGCAGCTTGTGGGGGGACTATGGCTACACCTTC. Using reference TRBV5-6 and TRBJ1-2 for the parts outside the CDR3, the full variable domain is DAGVTQSPTHLIKTRGQQVTLRCSPKSGHDTVSWYQQALGQGPQFIFQYYEEEERQRGNFPDRFSGHQFPNYSSELNVNALLLGDSALYLCASSLWGDYGYTFGSGTRLTVV.